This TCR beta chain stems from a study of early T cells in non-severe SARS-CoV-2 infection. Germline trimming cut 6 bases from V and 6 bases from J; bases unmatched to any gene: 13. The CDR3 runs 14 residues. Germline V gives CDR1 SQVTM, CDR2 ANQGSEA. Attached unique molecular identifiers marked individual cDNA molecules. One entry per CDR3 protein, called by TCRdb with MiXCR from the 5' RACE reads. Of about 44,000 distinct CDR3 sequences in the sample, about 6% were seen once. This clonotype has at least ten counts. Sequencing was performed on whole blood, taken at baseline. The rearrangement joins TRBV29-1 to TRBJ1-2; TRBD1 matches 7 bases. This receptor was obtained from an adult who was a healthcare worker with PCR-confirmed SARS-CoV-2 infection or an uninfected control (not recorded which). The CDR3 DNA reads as TGCAGCGTCCGGCTGAACCAGGGGGTCCATGGCTACACCTTC. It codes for CSVRLNQGVHGYTF.